Listed below are T cell receptor beta chains from one sample, sequenced in a study of a mutant IDH1 vaccine in newly diagnosed glioma. Data came from immunoSEQ multiplex PCR; TCRdb stores just in-frame clones and leaves some out. The sample has nearly 70,000 clones, 70% to 80% seen once; the top ten hold more than 6.5%. The sequencing used PBMCs, collected from a glioma patient treated with radiotherapy, temozolomide or both. The origin of the receptors is a man aged 45-65 years with glioma. Both conserved end residues are part of each CDR3. The D gene is left open where the match is weak. Clone size is given for some rows only: seen once, a few or many times, or a class if the clone is expanded.

D gene,J gene,V gene,clone size,CDR3 DNA,CDR3 protein
-,TRBJ1-1,TRBV6-5,-,TGTGCCAGCAGTCACCTACAACGGACTGAAGCTTTCTTT,CASSHLQRTEAFF
-,TRBJ1-2,TRBV12-1,once,TGTGCCAGCAGCCCCGATGAGCGGGACAACCCGAACGGAGGCTACACCTTC,CASSPDERDNPNGGYTF
-,TRBJ2-2,TRBV28,-,TGTGCCAGCATGATCCGGGACAAGGGAACACCCGGGGAGCTGTTTTTT,CASMIRDKGTPGELFF
TRBD1,TRBJ2-5,TRBV5-1,-,TGCGCCAGCAGCCCCGGACAGGGGCGGGAGACCCAGTACTTC,CASSPGQGRETQYF
-,TRBJ2-1,TRBV5-4,-,TGTGCCAGCAGCTTGGAGGAGGTCGGCGGGACCAAGCAGTTCTTC,CASSLEEVGGTKQFF
TRBD1,TRBJ1-2,TRBV29-1,few,TGCAGCGTTACGGGCCACAGGGGTACCAACTATGGCTACACCTTC,CSVTGHRGTNYGYTF
-,TRBJ1-3,TRBV19,-,TGTGCCAGTAGCAAGGACATCTCTGGAAACACCATATATTTT,CASSKDISGNTIYF
-,TRBJ1-1,TRBV19,-,TGTGCCAGTAGTATGAGGGGGGGGGCAGGGCCGGGGAACGGTGAAGCTTTCTTT,CASSMRGGAGPGNGEAFF
-,TRBJ1-2,TRBV5-1,-,TGCGCCAGCAGCTTTGGGACGACTTACGGCTACACCTTC,CASSFGTTYGYTF
TRBD2,TRBJ2-1,TRBV19,-,TGTGCCAGTAGTGTGATAGCGGGGGGGCCGAGGACCTACAATGAGCAGTTCTTC,CASSVIAGGPRTYNEQFF
-,TRBJ1-3,TRBV7-9,-,TGTGCCAGCAGCCCATATAGAGAGTTACAAGGAAACACCATATATTTT,CASSPYRELQGNTIYF
TRBD2,TRBJ2-5,TRBV5-4,-,TGTGCCAGCAGCACCCATAGCGGGGGGCAAGAGACCCAGTACTTC,CASSTHSGGQETQYF
-,TRBJ1-1,TRBV10-2,many,TGCGCCAGCAGTAACAACAGACTGAACACTGAAGCTTTCTTT,CASSNNRLNTEAFF
TRBD1,TRBJ1-1,TRBV29-1,-,TGCAGCGTTGAGGCGGGTCAGGGGGCTGAGGAAGCTTTCTTT,CSVEAGQGAEEAFF
TRBD1,TRBJ1-4,TRBV18,-,TGTGCCAGCTCACGCGGACAGGGAGCAACTAATGAAAAACTGTTTTTT,CASSRGQGATNEKLFF
TRBD1,TRBJ2-7,TRBV9,-,TGTGCCAGCAGCGTAGTGGACAGGGGGCCCTACTCCTACGAGCAGTACTTC,CASSVVDRGPYSYEQYF
-,TRBJ2-2,TRBV5-1,-,TGCGCCAGCAGCACTCCACAAGGGATCGGGGAGCTGTTTTTT,CASSTPQGIGELFF
TRBD1,TRBJ2-7,TRBV6-6,-,TGTGCCAGCAGTTTTGGGACAGATGGCTCCTACGAGCAGTACTTC,CASSFGTDGSYEQYF
-,TRBJ1-5,TRBV21-1,-,TGTGCCAGCAGCACAGAGCCCCAGCATTTT,CASSTEPQHF
-,TRBJ1-2,TRBV4-3,-,TGCGCCAGCAGCCGGGACGGCGATTATGGCTACACCTTC,CASSRDGDYGYTF
TRBD1,TRBJ1-4,TRBV5-1,-,TGCGCCAGCTCGGGACAGCGCAGCGCAACTAATGAAAAACTGTTTTTT,CASSGQRSATNEKLFF
-,TRBJ1-2,TRBV28,-,TGTGCCAGCAGTTTGAGGGGCACTAACTATGGCTACACCTTC,CASSLRGTNYGYTF
-,TRBJ2-3,TRBV27,-,TGTGCCAGCAGTTTGAAGGAAGGGGCCACAGATACGCAGTATTTT,CASSLKEGATDTQYF
TRBD1,TRBJ1-5,TRBV29-1,few,TGCAGCGCTACCGAGGGTGGGACAGGTAGCAATCAGCCCCAGCATTTT,CSATEGGTGSNQPQHF
-,TRBJ2-3,TRBV5-1,-,TGCGCCAGCAGCTTTGAGCGCCGCACAGATACGCAGTATTTT,CASSFERRTDTQYF
TRBD1,TRBJ2-2,TRBV19,-,TGTGCCAGTAGTATCACAGGGGGCAACACCGGGGAGCTGTTTTTT,CASSITGGNTGELFF
-,TRBJ2-2,TRBV10-3,-,TGTGCCATCAGTGAGAACCAGGCGAACACCGGGGAGCTGTTTTTT,CAISENQANTGELFF
TRBD1,TRBJ2-2,TRBV5-1,-,TGCGCCAGCAGCTCTGGGACAGGGGTGGCCGGGGAGCTGTTTTTT,CASSSGTGVAGELFF
TRBD1,TRBJ1-1,TRBV5-1,-,TGCGCCAGCAGCTCACAGGGGTTAGGCACTGAAGCTTTCTTT,CASSSQGLGTEAFF
TRBD2,TRBJ2-1,TRBV7-8,-,TGTGCCAGCAGCCCGGGACTAGCGGACAATGAGCAGTTCTTC,CASSPGLADNEQFF
-,TRBJ2-3,TRBV2,once,TGTGCCAGCAGTGATATAGATACGCAGTATTTT,CASSDIDTQYF
-,TRBJ2-1,TRBV5-4,-,TGTGCCAGCAGCCCCCGGGGAGCGGGCACCTACAATGAGCAGTTCTTC,CASSPRGAGTYNEQFF